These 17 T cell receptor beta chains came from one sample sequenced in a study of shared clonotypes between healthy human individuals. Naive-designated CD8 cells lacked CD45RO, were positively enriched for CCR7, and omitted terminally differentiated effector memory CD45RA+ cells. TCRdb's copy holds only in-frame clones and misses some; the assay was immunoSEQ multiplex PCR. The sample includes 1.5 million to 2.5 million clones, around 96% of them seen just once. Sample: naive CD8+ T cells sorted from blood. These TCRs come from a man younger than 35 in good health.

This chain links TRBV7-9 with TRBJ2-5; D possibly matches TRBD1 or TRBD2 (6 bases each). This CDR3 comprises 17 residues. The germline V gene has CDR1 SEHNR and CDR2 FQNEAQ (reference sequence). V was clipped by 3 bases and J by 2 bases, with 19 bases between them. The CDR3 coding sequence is TGTGCCAGCAGCTTTGGGACACTAGGGGGGCTGCAAGAGACCCAGTACTTC. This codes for CASSFGTLGGLQETQYF.

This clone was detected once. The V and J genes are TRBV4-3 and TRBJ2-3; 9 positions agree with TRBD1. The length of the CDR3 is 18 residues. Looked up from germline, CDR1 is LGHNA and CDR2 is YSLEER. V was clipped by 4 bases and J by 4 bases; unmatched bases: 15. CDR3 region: CASSLEVGTGFSADTQYF. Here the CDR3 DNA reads TGCGCCAGCAGCCTCGAGGTCGGGACAGGGTTCTCCGCAGATACGCAGTATTTT.

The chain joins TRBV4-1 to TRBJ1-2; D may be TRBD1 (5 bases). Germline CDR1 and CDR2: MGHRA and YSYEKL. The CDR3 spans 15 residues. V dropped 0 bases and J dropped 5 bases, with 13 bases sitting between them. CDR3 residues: CASSQERQGVYGYTF. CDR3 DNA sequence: TGCGCCAGCAGCCAAGAAAGGCAGGGAGTGTATGGCTACACCTTC.

The CDR3, as DNA: TGCAGCGCCCGGGGGGGTAACTACGAGCAGTACTTC. Translated: CSARGGNYEQYF. J is TRBJ2-7 and V is TRBV29-1; 8 nucleotides align to TRBD2. Germline V gene data show CDR1 as SQVTM and CDR2 as ANQGSEA. J lost 3 bases, V lost 7 bases, and 5 bases had no gene match. CDR3 length: 12 amino acids.

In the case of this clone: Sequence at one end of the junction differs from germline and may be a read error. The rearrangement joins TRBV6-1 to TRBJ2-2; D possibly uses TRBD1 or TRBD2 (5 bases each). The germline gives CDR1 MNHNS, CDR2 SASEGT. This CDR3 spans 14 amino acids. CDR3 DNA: TGTGCCAGCAGCGAAGGGACGGCGGCCGGGGAGCTGTTTTTT. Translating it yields CASSEGTAAGELFF.

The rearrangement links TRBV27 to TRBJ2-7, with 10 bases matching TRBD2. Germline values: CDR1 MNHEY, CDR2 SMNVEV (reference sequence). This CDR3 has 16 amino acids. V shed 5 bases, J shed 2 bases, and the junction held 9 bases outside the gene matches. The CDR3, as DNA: TGTGCCAGCAGTCCTTCAATTCTAGCGGGAGCCTACGAGCAGTACTTC. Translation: CASSPSILAGAYEQYF.

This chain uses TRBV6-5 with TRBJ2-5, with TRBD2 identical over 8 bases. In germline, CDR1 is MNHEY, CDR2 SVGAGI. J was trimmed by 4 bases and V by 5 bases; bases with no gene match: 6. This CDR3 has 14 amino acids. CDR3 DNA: TGTGCCAGCAGTAGCACTAGCGGACTAGAGACCCAGTACTTC. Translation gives CASSSTSGLETQYF.

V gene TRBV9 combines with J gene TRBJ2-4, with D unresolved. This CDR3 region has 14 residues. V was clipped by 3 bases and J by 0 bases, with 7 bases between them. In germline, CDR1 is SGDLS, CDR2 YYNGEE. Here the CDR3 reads CASSDDLAKNIQYF. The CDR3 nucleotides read TGTGCCAGCAGCGACGATCTAGCCAAAAACATTCAGTACTTC.

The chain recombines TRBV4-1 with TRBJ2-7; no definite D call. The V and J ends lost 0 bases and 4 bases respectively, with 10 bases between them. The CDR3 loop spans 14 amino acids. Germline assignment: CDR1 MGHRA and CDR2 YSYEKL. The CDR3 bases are TGCGCCAGCAGCCAAGATCTAGGCAGATACGAGCAGTACTTC. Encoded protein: CASSQDLGRYEQYF.

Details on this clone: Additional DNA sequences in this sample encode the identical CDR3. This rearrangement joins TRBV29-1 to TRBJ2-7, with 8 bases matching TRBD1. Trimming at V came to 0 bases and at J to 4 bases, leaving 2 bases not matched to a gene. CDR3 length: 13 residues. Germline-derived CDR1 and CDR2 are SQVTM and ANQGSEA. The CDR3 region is CSVEEGQAYEQYF. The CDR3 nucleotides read TGCAGCGTTGAAGAGGGACAGGCTTACGAGCAGTACTTC.

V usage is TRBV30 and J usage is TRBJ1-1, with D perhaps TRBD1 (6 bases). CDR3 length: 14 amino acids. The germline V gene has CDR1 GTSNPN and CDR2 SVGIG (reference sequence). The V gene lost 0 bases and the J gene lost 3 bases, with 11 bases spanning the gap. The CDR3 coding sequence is TGTGCCTGGAGTGTATCAGGGGCGGACACTGAAGCTTTCTTT. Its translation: CAWSVSGADTEAFF.

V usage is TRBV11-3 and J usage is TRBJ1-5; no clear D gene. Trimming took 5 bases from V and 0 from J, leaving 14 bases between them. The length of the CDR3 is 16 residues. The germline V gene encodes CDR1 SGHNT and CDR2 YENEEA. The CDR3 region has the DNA TGTGCCAGCAGCGAGTGGCAGAACTATAGCAATCAGCCCCAGCATTTT. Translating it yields CASSEWQNYSNQPQHF.

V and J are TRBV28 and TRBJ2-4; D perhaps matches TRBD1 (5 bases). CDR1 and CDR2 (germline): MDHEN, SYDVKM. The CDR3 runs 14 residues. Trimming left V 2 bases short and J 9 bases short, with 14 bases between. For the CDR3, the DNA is TGTGCCAGCAGTTTAGACAGCTTAAGGGGCATTCAGTACTTC. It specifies CASSLDSLRGIQYF.

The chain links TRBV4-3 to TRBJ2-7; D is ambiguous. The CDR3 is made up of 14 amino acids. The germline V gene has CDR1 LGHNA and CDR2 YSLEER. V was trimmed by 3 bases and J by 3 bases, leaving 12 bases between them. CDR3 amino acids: CASSQYARDYEQYF. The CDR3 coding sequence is TGCGCCAGCAGCCAGTACGCGAGAGACTACGAGCAGTACTTC.

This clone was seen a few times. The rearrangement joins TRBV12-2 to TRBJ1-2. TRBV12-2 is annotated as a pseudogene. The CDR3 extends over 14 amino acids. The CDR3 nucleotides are TGTGCAAGTCGCTTAGCGACGGGGAGATATGGCTACACCTTC. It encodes CASRLATGRYGYTF.

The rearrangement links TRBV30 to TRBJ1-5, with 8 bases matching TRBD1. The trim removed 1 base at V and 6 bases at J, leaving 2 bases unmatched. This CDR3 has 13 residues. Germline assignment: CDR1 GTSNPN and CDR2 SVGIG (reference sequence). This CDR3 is CAWSGTGGQPQHF. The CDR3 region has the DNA TGTGCCTGGAGTGGTACAGGGGGTCAGCCCCAGCATTTT.

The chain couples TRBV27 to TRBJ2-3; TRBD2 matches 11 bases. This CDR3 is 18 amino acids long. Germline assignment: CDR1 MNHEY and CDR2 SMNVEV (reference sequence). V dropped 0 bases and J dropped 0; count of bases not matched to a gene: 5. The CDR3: CASSLSRGLAVSTDTQYF. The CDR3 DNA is TGTGCCAGCAGTTTATCCCGGGGACTAGCGGTTAGCACAGATACGCAGTATTTT.